This T cell receptor (beta chain) derives from a study of T cells after yellow fever vaccination. The wider study: Preparation of the low-cell-number fractions used SMART-Seq v4 Ultra Low Input.

Of note for this clonotype: Its antigen is unknown.

Study-level points and caveats: It was the secondary response that reached its peak faster, day 5 versus 15, but it was weaker. Booster samples showed a return of most primary-vaccination clones (around 96% CD4, approximately 88% CD8).

Researchers made TCR cDNA using 5'RACE template switching, and this step added a universal primer site and UMIs. Using its own MiXCR run on the 5' RACE reads, TCRdb lists one record per CDR3 protein. Of fewer than 500,000 distinct CDR3 sequences listed, about 19% are singletons. This sequence originates from a man between 18 and 35 years old who received the YFV17D yellow fever vaccine. Sample: PBMCs, taken before the yellow fever booster vaccination.

CDR3: CASTRNEQFF. The CDR3 DNA sequence: TGTGCCAGCACCCGGAATGAGCAGTTCTTC. This chain connects TRBV7-8 to TRBJ2-1, with D unclear. Trimming took 7 bases from V and 7 from J, leaving 5 bases between them. CDR3 length equals 10 residues. The V gene's germline CDR1 is SGHVS and CDR2 FQNEAQ.